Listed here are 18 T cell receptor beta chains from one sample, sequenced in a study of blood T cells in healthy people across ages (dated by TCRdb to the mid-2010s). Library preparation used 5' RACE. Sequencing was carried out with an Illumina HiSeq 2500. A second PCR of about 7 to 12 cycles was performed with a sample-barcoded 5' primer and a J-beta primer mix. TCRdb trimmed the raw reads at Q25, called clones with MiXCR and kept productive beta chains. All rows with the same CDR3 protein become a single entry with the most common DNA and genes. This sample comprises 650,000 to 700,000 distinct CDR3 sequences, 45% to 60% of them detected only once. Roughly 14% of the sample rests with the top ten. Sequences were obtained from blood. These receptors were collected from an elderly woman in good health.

CDR3 bases: TGCAGCGTTTCCTCGGAGGGGAATTCACCCCTCCACTTT. As protein: CSVSSEGNSPLHF. This chain uses TRBV29-1 with TRBJ1-6; weak D call: TRBD1 (5 bases). The CDR3 is 13 residues long. From germline, CDR1 is SQVTM and CDR2 ANQGSEA. Trimming pared 5 bases from V and 7 bases from J, leaving 12 bases between.

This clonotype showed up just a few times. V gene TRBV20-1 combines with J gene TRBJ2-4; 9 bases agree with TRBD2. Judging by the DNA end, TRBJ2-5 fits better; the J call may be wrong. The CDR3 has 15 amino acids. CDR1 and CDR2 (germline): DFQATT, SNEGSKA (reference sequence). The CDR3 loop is CSARGAGGPEETQYF. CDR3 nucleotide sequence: TGCAGTGCTAGAGGGGCGGGGGGGCCGGAAGAGACCCAGTACTTC.

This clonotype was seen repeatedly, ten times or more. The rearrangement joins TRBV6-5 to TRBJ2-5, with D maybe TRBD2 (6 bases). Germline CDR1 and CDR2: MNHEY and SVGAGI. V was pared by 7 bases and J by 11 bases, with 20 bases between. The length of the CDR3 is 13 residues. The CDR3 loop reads CASMFDSGNEQYF. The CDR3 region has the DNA TGTGCCAGCATGTTCGATAGCGGCAATGAGCAGTACTTC.

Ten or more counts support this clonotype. The CDR3 coding sequence is TGTGCCAGCAGCCACTATGGGGGGCTAGCGGTATTCTCCTACAATGAGCAGTTCTTC. It specifies CASSHYGGLAVFSYNEQFF. The chain links TRBV7-2 to TRBJ2-1; TRBD2 might be the D (7 bases). This CDR3 contains 19 residues. V was pared by 5 bases and J by 0 bases, with 23 bases between. CDR1 is SGHTA, CDR2 FQGNSA, per germline.

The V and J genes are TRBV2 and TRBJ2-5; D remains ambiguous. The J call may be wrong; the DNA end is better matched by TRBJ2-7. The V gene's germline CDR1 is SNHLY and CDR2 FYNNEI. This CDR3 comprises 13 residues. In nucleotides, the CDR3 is TGTGCCAGCAGTGAAGGTCATCTCTACGAGCAGTACTTC. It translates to CASSEGHLYEQYF.

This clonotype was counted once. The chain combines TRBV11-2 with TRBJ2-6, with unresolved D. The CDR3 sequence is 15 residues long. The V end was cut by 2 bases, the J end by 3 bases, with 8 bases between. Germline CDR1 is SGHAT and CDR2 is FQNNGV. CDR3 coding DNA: TGTGCCAGCAGCTTAAGGGATCATGGGGCCAACGTCCTGACTTTC. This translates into CASSLRDHGANVLTF.

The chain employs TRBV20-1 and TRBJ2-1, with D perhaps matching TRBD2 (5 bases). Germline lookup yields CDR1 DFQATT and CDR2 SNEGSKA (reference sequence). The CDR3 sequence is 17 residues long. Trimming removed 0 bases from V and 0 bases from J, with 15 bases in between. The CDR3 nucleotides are TGCAGTGCTAGAGATTATTCCGGGGAGAGCTCCTACAATGAGCAGTTCTTC. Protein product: CSARDYSGESSYNEQFF.

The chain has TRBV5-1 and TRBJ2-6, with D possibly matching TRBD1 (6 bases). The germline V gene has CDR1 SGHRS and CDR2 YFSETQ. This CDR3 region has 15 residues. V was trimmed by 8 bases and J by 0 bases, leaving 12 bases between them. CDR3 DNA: TGCGCCAGTTTTCAGGGGAGCTCTGGGGCCAACGTCCTGACTTTC. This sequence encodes CASFQGSSGANVLTF.

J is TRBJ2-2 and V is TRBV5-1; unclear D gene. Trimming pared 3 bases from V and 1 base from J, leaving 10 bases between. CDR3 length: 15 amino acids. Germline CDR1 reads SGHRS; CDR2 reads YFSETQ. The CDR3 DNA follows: TGCGCCAGCAGCTCCAGTGGGCAGAACACCGGGGAGCTGTTTTTT. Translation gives CASSSSGQNTGELFF. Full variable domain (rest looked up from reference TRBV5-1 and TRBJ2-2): KAGVTQTPRYLIKTRGQQVTLSCSPISGHRSVSWYQQTPGQGLQFLFEYFSETQRNKGNFPGRFSGRQFSNSRSEMNVSTLELGDSALYLCASSSSGQNTGELFFGEGSRLTVL.

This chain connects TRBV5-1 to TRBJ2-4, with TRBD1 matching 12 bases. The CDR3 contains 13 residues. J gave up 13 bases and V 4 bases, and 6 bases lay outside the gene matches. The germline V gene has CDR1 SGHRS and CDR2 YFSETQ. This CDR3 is CASSQGQGALQYF. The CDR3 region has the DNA TGCGCCAGCAGCCAGGGACAGGGGGCCCTACAGTACTTC.

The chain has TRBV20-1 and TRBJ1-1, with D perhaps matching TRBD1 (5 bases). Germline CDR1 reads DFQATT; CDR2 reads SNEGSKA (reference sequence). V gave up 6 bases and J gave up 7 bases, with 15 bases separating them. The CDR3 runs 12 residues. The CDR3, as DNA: TGCAGTGCACTTGGGGGACCTTATGAAGCTTTCTTT. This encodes CSALGGPYEAFF.

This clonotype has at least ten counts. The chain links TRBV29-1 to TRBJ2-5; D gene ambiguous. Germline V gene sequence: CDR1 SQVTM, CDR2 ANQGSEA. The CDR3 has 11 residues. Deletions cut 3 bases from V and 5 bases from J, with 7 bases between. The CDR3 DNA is TGCAGCGTTGAGTCTCGGGAGACCCAGTACTTC. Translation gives CSVESRETQYF.

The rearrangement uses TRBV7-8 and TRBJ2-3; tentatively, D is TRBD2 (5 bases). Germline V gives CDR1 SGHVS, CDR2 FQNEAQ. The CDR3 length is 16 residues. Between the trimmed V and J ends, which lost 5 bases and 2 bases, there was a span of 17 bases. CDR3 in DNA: TGTGCCAGCAGCACACGACCAACTAGAATCACAGATACGCAGTATTTT. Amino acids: CASSTRPTRITDTQYF.

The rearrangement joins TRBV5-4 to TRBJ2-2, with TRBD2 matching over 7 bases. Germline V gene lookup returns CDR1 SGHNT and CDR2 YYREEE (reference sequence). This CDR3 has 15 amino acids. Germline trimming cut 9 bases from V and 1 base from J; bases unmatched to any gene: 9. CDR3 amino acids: CATGGAGWNTGELFF. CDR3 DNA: TGTGCCACGGGGGGTGCGGGATGGAACACCGGGGAGCTGTTTTTT.

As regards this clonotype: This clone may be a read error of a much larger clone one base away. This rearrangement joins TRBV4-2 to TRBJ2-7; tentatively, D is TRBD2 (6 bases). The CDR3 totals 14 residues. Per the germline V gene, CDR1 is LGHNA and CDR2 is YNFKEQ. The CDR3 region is CAGSQSSGSYEQYF. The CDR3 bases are TGTGCCGGCAGCCAAAGTAGCGGCTCCTACGAGCAGTACTTC.

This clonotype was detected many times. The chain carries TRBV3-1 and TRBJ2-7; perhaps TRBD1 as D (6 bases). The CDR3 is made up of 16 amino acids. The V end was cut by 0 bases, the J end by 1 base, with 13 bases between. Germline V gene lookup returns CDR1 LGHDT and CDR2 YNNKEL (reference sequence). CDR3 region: CASSQDRGRGSYEQYF. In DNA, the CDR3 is TGTGCCAGCAGCCAAGATCGCGGCAGGGGTTCCTACGAGCAGTACTTC.

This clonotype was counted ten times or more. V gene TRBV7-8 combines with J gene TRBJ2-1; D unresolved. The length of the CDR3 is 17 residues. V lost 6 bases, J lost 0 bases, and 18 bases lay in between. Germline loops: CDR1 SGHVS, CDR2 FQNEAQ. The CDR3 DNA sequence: TGTGCCAGCAGACTTAGTCTCCAACTTAGCTCCTACAATGAGCAGTTCTTC. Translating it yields CASRLSLQLSSYNEQFF.

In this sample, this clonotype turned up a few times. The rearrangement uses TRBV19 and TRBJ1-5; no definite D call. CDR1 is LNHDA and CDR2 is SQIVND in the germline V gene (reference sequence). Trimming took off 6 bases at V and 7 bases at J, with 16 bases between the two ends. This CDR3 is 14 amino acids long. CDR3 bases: TGTGCCAGTAGGGAGGCAGGCGGCGGCCAGCCCCAGCATTTT. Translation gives CASREAGGGQPQHF.